This T cell receptor beta chain originates from a study of T-cell reconstitution after alpha-beta-depleted transplantation in children (dated by TCRdb to 2015 to 2016). Context from the whole study: Using TCR repertoire profiling, the study quantitatively followed how T-cell immune reconstitution unfolded in children after TCRalphabeta/CD19-depleted allogeneic hematopoietic cell transplantation.

With regard to this clonotype: Its antigen target is currently unknown. It has no much larger one-base neighbor in the sample; base qualities were not kept.

To prepare the library, PCR was applied. The sample was run on an Illumina HiSeq 2500. TCR library preparation used molecular barcoding, with unique molecular identifiers applied to normalize quantification of the TCRbeta repertoire. The raw public data were reprocessed by TCRdb itself: fastp quality trimming at Q25, MiXCR clonotype calling, in-frame beta chains only. For every CDR3 protein sequence, its rows merge into one entry that carries the most common genes and DNA. The sample table holds hundreds of thousands of distinct CDR3 sequences, of which 12% were seen once. The ten top clones hold 2.6% of the sample. This sample comprised PBMCs from the stem cell graft donor, obtained from the stem cell graft. The receptor's source is a human donor who donated a stem cell graft to a child with acute lymphoblastic leukemia.

The CDR3 corresponds to CSVVGAARSTDTQYF. The nucleotides read TGCAGCGTTGTTGGGGCAGCGAGAAGCACAGATACGCAGTATTTT. This chain is built from TRBV29-1 and TRBJ2-3; possibly the D gene is TRBD1, per 5 matching bases. The CDR3 measures 15 amino acids from cysteine to phenylalanine. Only the CDR3 DNA stays, 45 bases, in frame from base 1. At the junction V is shortened by 4 bases and J by 0 bases, with 14 bases in between. The germline V gene specifies SQVTM as CDR1 and ANQGSEA as CDR2.